This entry lists 8 T cell receptor beta chains sequenced from one sample in a study of T cell responses to AZD1222 COVID-19 vaccine. Sequencing used immunoSEQ multiplex PCR; TCRdb keeps in-frame clones, though not all of them. This table holds approximately 170,000 clones, approximately 95% found once. Here the sequenced sample was peripheral blood, taken on day 0 of AZD1222 vaccination. The receptors originated from an adult in good health.

The CDR3 DNA sequence: TGTGCCAGCAGCTTAGCTGGGGGCGGCTATGGCTACACCTTC. Translation gives CASSLAGGGYGYTF. This rearrangement joins TRBV7-9 to TRBJ1-2, with D tentatively TRBD1 (6 bases). The germline V and J ends were trimmed by 0 bases and 4 bases, with 9 bases remaining between them. The CDR3 contains 14 residues. Germline V gives CDR1 SEHNR, CDR2 FQNEAQ (reference sequence).

The chain is built from TRBV6-5 and TRBJ1-1, with D perhaps matching TRBD1 (5 bases). V lost 9 bases and J lost 4, with 15 bases in between. CDR1 is MNHEY and CDR2 is SVGAGI in the germline V gene. The CDR3 is 13 residues long. The CDR3: CASRQTGGTEAFF. The DNA of the CDR3 is TGTGCCAGTAGACAGACTGGCGGCACTGAAGCTTTCTTT.

This chain links TRBV5-6 with TRBJ2-2; D is unresolved. Germline assignment: CDR1 SGHDT and CDR2 YYEEEE. V lost 1 base, J lost 0 bases, and 16 bases lay in between. CDR3 length equals 18 residues. The CDR3 is CASSLPERLPPNTGELFF. The CDR3 DNA reads as TGTGCCAGCAGCTTGCCAGAACGATTGCCCCCGAACACCGGGGAGCTGTTTTTT.

V usage is TRBV27 and J usage is TRBJ1-1; TRBD1 agrees at 7 bases. Germline CDR1 reads MNHEY; CDR2 reads SMNVEV (reference sequence). V was clipped by 7 bases and J by 6 bases; unmatched bases: 8. This CDR3 region has 13 residues. CDR3 protein: CASKIQGGAEAFF. Written as DNA, the CDR3 is TGTGCCAGCAAAATTCAGGGGGGGGCTGAAGCTTTCTTT.

The rearrangement links TRBV6-5 to TRBJ1-5; D gene unclear. CDR1 and CDR2 from the germline V gene are MNHEY and SVGAGI. The CDR3 runs to 13 residues. V was cut by 6 bases and J by 2 bases, with 8 bases left in between. The CDR3 nucleotides are TGTGCCAGCAGGGATGGTGGCAATCAGCCCCAGCATTTT. This sequence encodes CASRDGGNQPQHF.

The rearrangement joins TRBV5-6 to TRBJ2-2; tentative D call: TRBD2 (6 bases). V lost 7 bases and J 5 bases, leaving 18 bases between the germline ends. The CDR3 totals 15 residues. Germline V CDR1 and CDR2: SGHDT, YYEEEE. The CDR3 bases are TGTGCCAGCGGCCATCGGGGGTACTCAACCGGGGAGCTGTTTTTT. Protein sequence: CASGHRGYSTGELFF.

The chain links TRBV7-9 to TRBJ1-1, with D unresolved. The germline gives CDR1 SEHNR, CDR2 FQNEAQ (reference sequence). V lost 9 bases, J lost 2 bases, and 7 bases lay in between. The length of the CDR3 is 11 residues. CDR3 sequence (DNA): TGTGCCAGTAAGGGAAACACTGAAGCTTTCTTT. Translation: CASKGNTEAFF. The whole variable domain, filled in from reference TRBV7-9 and TRBJ1-1, reads DTGVSQNPRHKITKRGQNVTFRCDPISEHNRLYWYRQTLGQGPEFLTYFQNEAQLEKSRLLSDRFSAERPKGSFSTLEIQRTEQGDSAMYLCASKGNTEAFFGQGTRLTVV.

The chain joins TRBV19 to TRBJ2-7; D remains ambiguous. Deletions cut 1 base from V and 6 bases from J, with 19 bases between. This CDR3 spans 16 amino acids. CDR1 and CDR2 (germline): LNHDA, SQIVND (reference sequence). The CDR3 is CASSIVRPPWTSEQYF. DNA for the CDR3: TGTGCCAGTAGTATAGTACGGCCCCCCTGGACCTCCGAGCAGTACTTC.